The source of this TCR beta chain is a study of blood T cells in healthy people across ages. Findings and limits, study-wide: Aged donors had fewer naive CD4+ cells and lower diversity than long-lived donors. Investigators viewed diversity estimates from one million T cells as underestimates, the study reported.

Sample-barcoded 5' priming and a J-beta primer mix drove a second PCR of roughly 6 to 12 cycles. TCRdb itself ran the 5' RACE reads through MiXCR, one entry per CDR3 protein. Of about 500,000 distinct CDR3 sequences listed, about 24% are singletons. This clonotype was picked up one time. Its specificity is unknown. Trimming at V came to 8 bases and at J to 2 bases, leaving 6 bases not matched to a gene. The CDR3 is 15 amino acids. Germline V CDR1 and CDR2: PRHDT, FYEKMQ (reference sequence). Peripheral blood samples of around 9.5 milliliters were drawn from each donor. These sequences were also reported in another study, on T cells of mothers and their children.

This chain connects TRBV13 to TRBJ2-1; 10 bases map to TRBD1. The receptor comes from a boy aged 5-17 years in good health. Sample: blood. The CDR3 spells CASGRDRGPYNEQFF. CDR3 coding DNA: TGTGCCAGCGGCCGTGACAGGGGGCCCTACAATGAGCAGTTCTTC.